The rows below give T cell receptor delta chains drawn from one sample of a study of Vδ1+ human thymocytes. TCRdb re-called the multiplex PCR reads with CATT. The sample consists of roughly 55,000 delta-chain clones, about a sixth of them appearing once. Sequenced input: Vdelta1+ gamma-delta thymocytes from the thymus. These receptor sequences come from a boy under two years old who had congenital heart surgery. Both conserved end residues are part of each CDR3. D genes are given only for firm matches. A clone size is listed for some rows: how often the clone was seen (once, few, many), or a class if it is expanded.

D,size,J,V,CDR3,DNA
TRDD3,NA,TRDJ1,TRDV1,CALGELSYVITGGYASTDKLIF,TGTGCTCTTGGGGAACTCTCCTACGTGATTACTGGGGGATACGCGAGCACCGATAAACTCATCTTT
TRDD3,NA,TRDJ1,TRDV1,CALGELGQASYWGIGYTDKLIF,TGTGCTCTTGGGGAACTAGGTCAAGCCTCGTACTGGGGGATAGGGTACACCGATAAACTCATCTTT
TRDD3,few,TRDJ1,TRDV1,CALGERLPTLLGDPYTDKLIF,TGTGCTCTTGGGGAGCGACTTCCCACTTTGCTGGGGGATCCCTACACCGATAAACTCATCTTT
NA,few,TRDJ1,TRDV1,CALGVLWGETDKLIF,TGTGCTCTTGGGGTCTTGTGGGGTGAGACCGATAAACTCATCTTT
NA,NA,TRDJ1,TRDV1,CALGDPYCTEYSKLIF,TGTGCTCTTGGGGACCCCTACTGTACTGAGTATTCTAAACTCATCTTT
NA,NA,TRDJ1,TRDV1,CALGELFHSYMGDEGSDKLIF,TGTGCTCTTGGGGAACTATTTCATTCCTACATGGGGGATGAGGGCTCCGATAAACTCATCTTT
NA,few,TRDJ1,TRDV1,CALGEQPGSYTDKLIF,TGTGCTCTTGGGGAACAGCCCGGTTCTTACACCGATAAACTCATCTTT
NA,few,TRDJ2,TRDV1,CALGEPLPPWRKTAQLFF,TGTGCTCTTGGGGAACCTCTGCCCCCTTGGCGAAAGACAGCACAACTCTTCTTT
TRDD3,few,TRDJ1,TRDV1,CALGEINSFYWGMAPDKLIF,TGTGCTCTTGGGGAGATTAATTCTTTCTACTGGGGGATGGCACCCGATAAACTCATCTTT
TRDD3,NA,TRDJ1,TRDV1,CALGGFHRTGGRPFYTDKLIF,TGTGCTCTTGGGGGATTCCATCGTACTGGGGGACGACCGTTTTACACCGATAAACTCATCTTT
TRDD3,NA,TRDJ1,TRDV1,CALGEGTTGGGTDKLIF,TGTGCTCTTGGGGAAGGTACGACCGGTGGGGGAACCGATAAACTCATCTTT
NA,few,TRDJ1,TRDV1,CALGGHDTDKLIF,TGTGCTCTTGGTGGTCACGACACCGATAAACTCATCTTT
TRDD3,NA,TRDJ1,TRDV1,CALGELGTGSGGCYDKLIF,TGTGCTCTTGGGGAACTAGGGACTGGGAGTGGGGGATGTTACGATAAACTCATCTTT
TRDD3,many,TRDJ1,TRAV29/DV5,CAASETGGPMSDKLIF,TGTGCAGCATCGGAGACTGGGGGACCAATGTCCGATAAACTCATCTTT
NA,NA,TRDJ1,TRDV1,CALGEIVSWGLEVQSHKLIF,TGTGCTCTTGGGGAAATCGTGTCGTGGGGCCTCGAGGTCCAGTCGCATAAACTCATCTTT
TRDD3,few,TRDJ1,TRDV1,CALGEGVSSRTGGPQCTDKLIF,TGTGCTCTTGGGGAAGGGGTATCCTCACGTACTGGGGGACCTCAGTGCACCGATAAACTCATCTTT
NA,NA,TRDJ1,TRDV1,CALGELGGFRNKLIF,TGTGCTCTTGGGGAACTCGGGGGCTTCCGCAATAAACTCATCTTT
TRDD3,few,TRDJ1,TRDV1,CALGEVSTGGYSYTDKLIF,TGTGCTCTTGGGGAGGTTTCTACTGGGGGATATTCGTACACCGATAAACTCATCTTT
NA,few,TRDJ1,TRDV1,CALEGLPTVTGGKGSAYTDKLIF,TGTGCTCTTGAGGGCCTTCCTACCGTGACTGGGGGAAAGGGCAGCGCGTACACCGATAAACTCATCTTT
NA,NA,TRDJ1,TRDV1,CALGVKGYTDKLIF,TGTGCTCTTGGGGTCAAAGGGTACACCGATAAACTCATCTTT
TRDD3,once,TRDJ1,TRDV1,CALGEPPPTWGSYTDKLIF,TGTGCTCTTGGGGAACCTCCTCCTACCTGGGGGAGTTACACCGATAAACTCATCTTT
TRDD3,NA,TRDJ1,TRDV1,CALGDPFLLIDWGIRDLSKLIF,TGTGCTCTTGGGGACCCCTTCCTACTGATCGACTGGGGGATACGCGATCTTTCCAAACTCATCTTT
NA,few,TRDJ1,TRDV1,CALGELVPREVCQLYTDKLIF,TGTGCTCTTGGGGAACTAGTCCCCCGCGAAGTGTGCCAACTGTACACCGATAAACTCATCTTT
TRDD3,NA,TRDJ1,TRDV1,CALGERPRLGDIEYTDKLIF,TGTGCTCTTGGGGAACGTCCTAGACTGGGGGATATTGAGTACACCGATAAACTCATCTTT
TRDD3,NA,TRDJ1,TRDV1,CALVAVPTGDTPYTDKLIF,TGTGCTCTTGTGGCGGTTCCTACGGGGGATACTCCGTACACCGATAAACTCATCTTT
TRDD3,NA,TRDJ1,TRDV1,CALGELCPNRGDTAYTDKLIF,TGTGCTCTTGGGGAACTATGCCCTAATAGGGGGGATACGGCGTACACCGATAAACTCATCTTT
TRDD3,NA,TRDJ1,TRDV1,CALGVTFIGGYEERTDKLIF,TGTGCTCTTGGAGTTACGTTCATTGGGGGATACGAAGAACGCACCGATAAACTCATCTTT
TRDD3,NA,TRDJ1,TRDV1,CALGEQRGHTGGYYKLIF,TGTGCTCTTGGGGAACAAAGGGGGCATACTGGGGGATACTATAAACTCATCTTT
TRDD3,few,TRDJ1,TRDV1,CALGELHAGLLLRSTGGYPKGDKLIF,TGTGCTCTTGGGGAACTACACGCCGGCCTGCTCCTCCGAAGTACTGGGGGATACCCCAAGGGAGATAAACTCATCTTT
TRDD3,few,TRDJ1,TRDV1,CALGDRLSYYWGIRKGDKLIF,TGTGCTCTTGGGGACCGTCTGTCCTACTACTGGGGGATAAGAAAGGGCGATAAACTCATCTTT
TRDD3,few,TRDJ1,TRDV1,CALGLYYGGIRWTDKLIF,TGTGCTCTTGGGTTATACTACGGGGGGATACGATGGACCGATAAACTCATCTTT
NA,few,TRDJ1,TRDV1,CALGEQPTLGIPYTDKLIF,TGTGCTCTTGGGGAACAGCCTACGCTGGGGATCCCGTACACCGATAAACTCATCTTT
NA,few,TRDJ1,TRDV1,CALGELLPTLTDKLIF,TGTGCTCTTGGGGAGCTTCTACCCACCTTAACCGATAAACTCATCTTT
TRDD2,NA,TRDJ1,TRDV1,CALGELFLPPSGDRCTDKLIF,TGTGCTCTTGGGGAGCTGTTCCTACCTCCCTCCGGGGACCGCTGCACCGATAAACTCATCTTT
TRDD3,few,TRDJ1,TRDV1,CALGELGRGIYLRHTGKLIF,TGTGCTCTTGGGGAACTTGGCCGGGGGATATACCTTCGGCATACCGGTAAACTCATCTTT
TRDD3,NA,TRDJ1,TRDV1,CALGETPISKLGVDTDKLIF,TGTGCTCTTGGGGAAACCCCTATTTCCAAACTGGGGGTCGACACCGATAAACTCATCTTT
TRDD3,NA,TRDJ1,TRDV1,CALGESPPYVFFRTGGLKAVPDKLIF,TGTGCTCTTGGGGAATCCCCCCCCTACGTCTTTTTCCGTACTGGGGGATTAAAGGCAGTGCCCGATAAACTCATCTTT
NA,NA,TRDJ1,TRDV1,CALGEIGRGGRTDKLIF,TGTGCTCTTGGGGAAATAGGACGTGGGGGCCGCACCGATAAACTCATCTTT
TRDD3,medium-sized,TRDJ1,TRDV2,CACDVPWGPSTADLYTDKLIF,TGTGCCTGTGACGTCCCCTGGGGGCCGAGCACAGCGGACTTATACACCGATAAACTCATCTTT
TRDD3,NA,TRDJ1,TRDV1,CALGEGGITPYRTDKLIF,TGTGCTCTTGGGGAGGGGGGGATCACTCCGTATCGCACCGATAAACTCATCTTT
NA,few,TRDJ1,TRDV1,CALGEQWDADKLIF,TGTGCTCTTGGGGAACAATGGGACGCCGATAAACTCATCTTT
NA,NA,TRDJ1,TRDV1,CALGDFPLYTDKLIF,TGTGCTCTTGGGGACTTCCCTTTGTACACCGATAAACTCATCTTT
NA,few,TRDJ1,TRDV1,CALLVLRGVLGPPYTDKLIF,TGTGCTCTCCTCGTCCTACGGGGGGTACTGGGGCCACCGTACACCGATAAACTCATCTTT
NA,NA,TRDJ1,TRDV1,CALGELPRVWPTDKLIF,TGTGCTCTTGGGGAACTGCCTAGGGTCTGGCCGACCGATAAACTCATCTTT
TRDD3,few,TRDJ1,TRDV1,CALGASYVGDTQYTDKLIF,TGTGCTCTTGGGGCCAGCTACGTCGGGGATACCCAGTACACCGATAAACTCATCTTT
NA,few,TRDJ1,TRDV1,CALGERYGIGDKLIF,TGTGCTCTTGGGGAACGGTACGGTATAGGCGATAAACTCATCTTT
NA,NA,TRDJ1,TRDV1,CALGELTRVLGTDKLIF,TGTGCTCTTGGGGAACTTACGAGGGTACTGGGTACCGATAAACTCATCTTT
NA,few,TRDJ1,TRDV1,CALGEVSPPRFLTFSLYTDKLIF,TGTGCTCTTGGGGAAGTATCCCCACCCCGCTTCCTCACATTTTCTTTGTACACCGATAAACTCATCTTT
TRDD3,NA,TRDJ1,TRDV1,CALATRLLSTGGWENTDKLIF,TGTGCTCTCGCTACTAGGCTCCTCTCTACTGGGGGATGGGAAAACACCGATAAACTCATCTTT
TRDD3,NA,TRDJ1,TRDV1,CALGEVCPSVGRTPWAGGYKTDKLIF,TGTGCTCTTGGGGAAGTGTGTCCCTCGGTCGGTCGTACCCCCTGGGCTGGGGGATATAAGACCGATAAACTCATCTTT
NA,NA,TRDJ1,TRDV1,CALGELDGGYTDKLIF,TGTGCTCTTGGGGAACTAGACGGCGGGTACACCGATAAACTCATCTTT
TRDD2,NA,TRDJ1,TRDV1,CALGSKCLPQNSLYTDKLIF,TGTGCTCTTGGGTCCAAATGCCTTCCTCAGAATAGCTTGTACACCGATAAACTCATCTTT
TRDD3,few,TRDJ1,TRDV2,CACDTQTGGYTDKLIF,TGTGCCTGTGACACTCAAACTGGGGGATACACCGATAAACTCATCTTT
TRDD3,few,TRDJ1,TRDV1,CALGKSPTRLPGGYAQHGLIF,TGTGCTCTTGGGAAGAGTCCAACCAGGCTACCTGGGGGATACGCTCAACACGGACTCATCTTT
NA,few,TRDJ1,TRDV1,CALGENSASKYWADKLTF,TGTGCTCTTGGGGAAAACTCCGCCTCTAAGTACTGGGCCGATAAACTCACCTTT
NA,few,TRDJ1,TRDV1,CALGEYGGWSFSLLRPFHTDKLIF,TGTGCTCTTGGGGAGTACGGAGGGTGGTCGTTCAGTCTCCTACGGCCGTTTCACACCGATAAACTCATCTTT
TRDD3,few,TRDJ1,TRDV1,CALGEYPTWGIIVADKLIF,TGTGCTCTTGGGGAATACCCTACGTGGGGGATAATCGTTGCCGATAAACTCATCTTT